Presented here are 22 T cell receptor beta chains from one specimen sequenced in a study of blood T cell repertoires in COVID-19. Here immunoSEQ multiplex PCR was the method, and the copy in TCRdb shows in-frame clones only, minus some. The sample shows about 330,000 clones, 70% to 90% of them seen only once. The sample taken for sequencing was PBMCs or T cells enriched from blood (not recorded which). The receptors were gathered from a woman between 25 and 40 years old who had recovered from COVID-19.

The chain uses TRBV7-9 and TRBJ2-4; a weak D match, TRBD1 (5 bases). This CDR3 spans 13 amino acids. Trimming removed 5 bases at V and 10 bases at J, with 15 bases between. Per germline, CDR1 SEHNR and CDR2 FQNEAQ (reference sequence). In DNA, the CDR3 is TGTGCCAGCAGCGGACATGGGAATTGGATTCAGTACTTC. This encodes CASSGHGNWIQYF.

The count of this clone is one. The chain employs TRBV30 and TRBJ1-5; 8 bases map to TRBD1. This CDR3 contains 15 residues. Germline loops: CDR1 GTSNPN, CDR2 SVGIG (reference sequence). Germline trimming cut 1 base from V and 2 bases from J; bases unmatched to any gene: 4. The chain's CDR3 is CAWSAGQGGNQPQHF. DNA of the CDR3: TGTGCCTGGAGTGCCGGACAGGGAGGCAATCAGCCCCAGCATTTT. Looking up the rest from reference TRBV30 and TRBJ1-5 gives the full variable domain: SQTIHQWPATLVQPVGSPLSLECTVEGTSNPNLYWYRQAAGRGLQLLFYSVGIGQISSEVPQNLSASRPQDRQFILSSKKLLLSDSGFYLCAWSAGQGGNQPQHFGDGTRLSIL.

This chain connects TRBV6-5 to TRBJ2-3; 8 bases are a match to TRBD2. The V segment lost 3 bases and the J segment 4 bases; nucleotides outside the gene matches: 9. The CDR3 length is 16 residues. Germline values: CDR1 MNHEY, CDR2 SVGAGI. Here the CDR3 reads CASSYKGGLDPDTQYF. CDR3 coding DNA: TGTGCCAGCAGTTATAAGGGGGGACTAGATCCAGATACGCAGTATTTT.

The chain has TRBV15 and TRBJ1-6; D gene unclear. V gave up 1 base and J gave up 0 bases, with 10 bases separating them. The V gene's germline CDR1 is LNHNV and CDR2 YYDKDF (reference sequence). This CDR3 comprises 17 residues. CDR3 residues: CATSRGGLGSYNSPLHF. The DNA of the CDR3 is TGTGCCACCAGCAGAGGTGGACTTGGCTCCTATAATTCACCCCTCCACTTT.

The J gene is TRBJ1-1, the V gene TRBV2; the match to TRBD1 covers 8 bases. The CDR3 sequence is 16 residues long. The V and J ends lost 1 base and 3 bases, in that order; junction bases with no gene match: 7. Germline lookup yields CDR1 SNHLY and CDR2 FYNNEI. DNA of the CDR3: TGTGCCAGCAGTGAAGTGACAGGGGCCGCGGACACTGAAGCTTTCTTT. Amino acid sequence: CASSEVTGAADTEAFF.

The chain is built from TRBV5-4 and TRBJ1-2; D perhaps matches TRBD1 (5 bases). The ends were cut back, 0 bases at V and 7 bases at J, with 28 bases in the middle. Germline lookup yields CDR1 SGHNT and CDR2 YYREEE (reference sequence). This CDR3 is built from 19 residues. CDR3 residues: CASSLGQPRPTQKIAGYTF. The CDR3 nucleotides read TGTGCCAGCAGCTTGGGACAGCCTCGCCCGACACAAAAGATCGCTGGCTACACCTTC.

This clone came up once. J is TRBJ1-1 and V is TRBV5-1; D possibly corresponds to TRBD1 (6 bases). CDR1 SGHRS and CDR2 YFSETQ come from the germline V gene. The CDR3 covers 14 residues. V was shortened by 2 bases and J by 6 bases, with 14 bases between the two germline ends. CDR3 nucleotides: TGCGCCAGCAGCTTCCTCCGGGACACCCCTGAAGCTTTCTTT. Protein product: CASSFLRDTPEAFF.

The chain is built from TRBV12-5 and TRBJ2-6; 8 bases map to TRBD1. Trimming at V came to 5 bases and at J to 0 bases, leaving 9 bases not matched to a gene. The CDR3 spans 18 residues. Germline V gene sequence: CDR1 LGHNT, CDR2 FRNRAP. In DNA, the CDR3 is TGTGCTAGTGGTCAGACAGGGGTCGTCGCCTCTGGGGCCAACGTCCTGACTTTC. Its translation: CASGQTGVVASGANVLTF.

The chain carries TRBV11-2 and TRBJ2-7; D is perhaps TRBD1 (6 bases). The CDR3 extends over 16 amino acids. Germline values: CDR1 SGHAT, CDR2 FQNNGV. Deletions cut 5 bases from V and 4 bases from J, with 21 bases between. CDR3 protein: CASSPGQRGPPYEQYF. Here the CDR3 DNA reads TGTGCCAGCAGCCCTGGACAGAGGGGCCCACCTTACGAGCAGTACTTC.

This clone was counted a single time. The chain has TRBV30 and TRBJ1-2, with D uncertain. From germline, CDR1 is GTSNPN and CDR2 SVGIG (reference sequence). The germline V and J ends were trimmed by 0 bases and 4 bases, with 6 bases remaining between them. The CDR3 totals 12 residues. CDR3 sequence: CAWSVEVYGYTF. The CDR3 DNA sequence: TGTGCCTGGAGTGTGGAGGTCTATGGCTACACCTTC.

The chain links TRBV19 to TRBJ2-3; 11 bases agree with TRBD2. The CDR3 length is 14 residues. The junction had 1 base not matched to a gene; V was cut back by 7 bases and J by 1 base. Germline loops: CDR1 LNHDA, CDR2 SQIVND (reference sequence). The CDR3 DNA reads TGTGCCAGTAAGACTAGCGGGGGCACAGATACGCAGTATTTT. Protein sequence: CASKTSGGTDTQYF. The whole variable domain, filled in from reference TRBV19 and TRBJ2-3, reads DGGITQSPKYLFRKEGQNVTLSCEQNLNHDAMYWYRQDPGQGLRLIYYSQIVNDFQKGDIAEGYSVSREKKESFPLTVTSAQKNPTAFYLCASKTSGGTDTQYFGPGTRLTVL.

The chain is built from TRBV12-5 and TRBJ2-1, with 9 nucleotides matching TRBD1. Trimming took 4 bases from V and 4 from J; bases not matched to a gene: 14. This CDR3 comprises 18 residues. Germline CDR1 is LGHNT and CDR2 is FRNRAP. As DNA, the CDR3 is TGTGCTAGTGGTTGGGGACAGGGCCGTGGAGCGGGGTACAATGAGCAGTTCTTC. The encoded protein is CASGWGQGRGAGYNEQFF.

The rearrangement links TRBV29-1 to TRBJ2-1; 10 bases match TRBD2. The CDR3 length is 14 residues. V was pared by 5 bases and J by 6 bases, with 7 bases of the junction left unmatched. Germline V gene data show CDR1 as SQVTM and CDR2 as ANQGSEA. The CDR3 DNA is TGCAGCGTTTGGCTAGCGGGGGTGAGCAATGAGCAGTTCTTC. It yields the protein CSVWLAGVSNEQFF.

The V gene is TRBV6-5, the J gene TRBJ2-1, with a tentative D call TRBD1 (5 bases). Trimming removed 11 bases at V and 12 bases at J, with 17 bases between. This CDR3 region has 11 residues. The germline gives CDR1 MNHEY, CDR2 SVGAGI. CDR3 sequence reads: CAGAQAESQFF. CDR3 bases: TGTGCCGGCGCACAGGCCGAATCGCAGTTCTTC.

The rearrangement uses TRBV6-5 and TRBJ1-2; D is possibly TRBD1 (5 bases). Germline-derived CDR1 and CDR2 are MNHEY and SVGAGI. V dropped 5 bases and J dropped 4 bases, with 17 bases sitting between them. This CDR3 is 15 amino acids long. The chain's CDR3 is CASSTTPRGIYGYTF. CDR3 DNA: TGTGCCAGCAGTACTACCCCCCGGGGGATCTATGGCTACACCTTC.

The chain is built from TRBV2 and TRBJ1-6; possibly TRBD1 for D (5 bases). The germline V gene encodes CDR1 SNHLY and CDR2 FYNNEI. Trimming pared 5 bases from V and 8 bases from J, leaving 10 bases between. The CDR3 is made up of 13 amino acids. The CDR3 reads CASSRPGDSPLHF. CDR3 DNA: TGTGCCAGCAGTCGACCGGGGGATTCACCCCTCCACTTT.

V and J are TRBV10-3 and TRBJ1-1; D unclear. The CDR3 contains 18 residues. The germline gives CDR1 ENHRY, CDR2 SYGVKD. The V end was cut by 2 bases, the J end by 0 bases, with 19 bases between. The CDR3 DNA follows: TGTGCCATCAGTGAGCGGGAGGGAGTTCGAGTCGTGAACACTGAAGCTTTCTTT. Translated: CAISEREGVRVVNTEAFF.

The chain recombines TRBV7-2 with TRBJ1-5, with D perhaps matching TRBD1 (5 bases). This CDR3 is 13 amino acids long. CDR1 and CDR2 from the germline V gene are SGHTA and FQGNSA. V was cut by 7 bases and J by 2 bases, with 9 bases left in between. The CDR3: CASTSGGNQPQHF. In DNA form, the CDR3 reads TGTGCCAGCACCTCGGGGGGCAATCAGCCCCAGCATTTT.

The chain joins TRBV6-5 to TRBJ1-4; D uncertain. The germline V gene encodes CDR1 MNHEY and CDR2 SVGAGI. V dropped 0 bases and J dropped 7 bases, with 6 bases sitting between them. The length of the CDR3 is 13 residues. The CDR3 reads CASSYSSLEKLFF. CDR3 DNA sequence: TGTGCCAGCAGTTACTCGAGTCTTGAAAAACTGTTTTTT.

The chain couples TRBV27 to TRBJ2-5; D is possibly TRBD1 (6 bases). This CDR3 region has 15 residues. CDR1 is MNHEY and CDR2 is SMNVEV in the germline V gene (reference sequence). V gave up 1 base and J gave up 3 bases, with 12 bases separating them. CDR3 amino acids: CASSLWRAGEETQYF. The CDR3 region has the DNA TGTGCCAGCAGTTTATGGCGGGCAGGGGAAGAGACCCAGTACTTC.

The rearrangement uses TRBV7-2 and TRBJ1-2; possibly TRBD1 for D (5 bases). The V end lost 5 bases, the J end lost 0 bases, and 19 bases lay between the germline ends. CDR1 SGHTA and CDR2 FQGNSA come from the germline V gene. CDR3 length: 17 residues. The CDR3 DNA sequence: TGTGCCAGCAGCCGTATCGACAGTGGCGTTACTAACTATGGCTACACCTTC. This encodes CASSRIDSGVTNYGYTF. The full variable domain, with the rest looked up from reference TRBV7-2 and TRBJ1-2, is GAGVSQSPSNKVTEKGKDVELRCDPISGHTALYWYRQSLGQGLEFLIYFQGNSAPDKSGLPSDRFSAERTGGSVSTLTIQRTQQEDSAVYLCASSRIDSGVTNYGYTFGSGTRLTVV.

The genes are TRBV10-3 and TRBJ1-6; no clear D. The CDR3 covers 17 residues. Germline V gene sequence: CDR1 ENHRY, CDR2 SYGVKD. Trimming took off 0 bases at V and 4 bases at J, with 13 bases between the two ends. The CDR3 here is CAISESPPGPYNSPLHF. CDR3 DNA sequence: TGTGCCATCAGTGAGTCACCCCCAGGCCCATATAATTCACCCCTCCACTTT.